The text below deals with one T cell receptor (beta chain). Its antigen is undetermined. These data belong to a study of T cell responses to AZD1222 COVID-19 vaccine. Whole-study findings and limits: Only five to seven individuals given AZD1222 were seropositive at baseline. Donors in the cohort were predominantly white British and more often female, and clonal diversity was possibly underestimated.

TCRdb keeps only in-frame clones here, not all; method: immunoSEQ multiplex PCR. The profile covers 120,000 to 150,000 clones, with about 87% appearing a single time and approximately 16% taken by the ten largest. The CDR3 length is 14 residues. V was shortened by 5 bases and J by 5 bases, with 18 bases between the two germline ends. Germline V gene data show CDR1 as GTSNPN and CDR2 as SVGIG (reference sequence). This TCR was sampled from an adult in good health. Sequencing used peripheral blood, obtained on day 0 of AZD1222 vaccination. The gene calls are TRBV30 and TRBJ1-1; D possibly corresponds to TRBD1 (6 bases). CDR3 in amino acids: CAWGVGTRRTEAFF. The CDR3 DNA sequence: TGTGCCTGGGGGGTGGGGACACGGAGAACTGAAGCTTTCTTT. The variable domain in full, with the rest retrieved from reference TRBV30 and TRBJ1-1, is SQTIHQWPATLVQPVGSPLSLECTVEGTSNPNLYWYRQAAGRGLQLLFYSVGIGQISSEVPQNLSASRPQDRQFILSSKKLLLSDSGFYLCAWGVGTRRTEAFFGQGTRLTVV.